This TCR beta chain was profiled in a study of T cells in narcolepsy. Across the whole study: Donors had narcolepsy type 1 or type 2, or were healthy controls.

Regarding the study as a whole: Autoreactive clonotypes reportedly recurred in blood of same and different patients, not controls. Autoreactive HCRT-specific and TRIB2-specific clonotypes were marked in same-patient CSF-versus-blood CD4+ comparisons.

Germline trimming cut 0 bases from V and 2 bases from J; bases unmatched to any gene: 13. There are 20 residues in the CDR3. Germline V CDR1 and CDR2: SGHAT, FQNNGV. Profiled with immunoSEQ multiplex PCR; TCRdb holds only in-frame clones, not every one. Of about 35,000 clones listed, approximately 77% are singletons. As to this clone: Antigen specificity is unknown.

The receptor comes from a human donor in good health. The J gene is TRBJ2-1, the V gene TRBV11-2, with 10 nucleotides matching TRBD2. The sample comprised memory (CD45RA-) CD4+ T cells from blood. The CDR3 is CASSLDALGGAGGTYNEQFF. The CDR3 DNA reads TGTGCCAGCAGCTTAGATGCGTTGGGCGGAGCGGGAGGGACCTACAATGAGCAGTTCTTC.